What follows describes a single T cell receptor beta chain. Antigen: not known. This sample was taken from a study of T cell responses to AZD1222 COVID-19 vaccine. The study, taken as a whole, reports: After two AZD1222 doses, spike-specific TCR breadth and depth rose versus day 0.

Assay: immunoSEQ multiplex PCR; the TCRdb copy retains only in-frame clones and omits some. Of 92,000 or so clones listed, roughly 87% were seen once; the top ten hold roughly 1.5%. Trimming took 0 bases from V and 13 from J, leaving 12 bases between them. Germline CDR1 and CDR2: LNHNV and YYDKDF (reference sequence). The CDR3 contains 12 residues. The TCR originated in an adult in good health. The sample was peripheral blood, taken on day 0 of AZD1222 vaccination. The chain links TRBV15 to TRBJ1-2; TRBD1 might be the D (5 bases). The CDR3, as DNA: TGTGCCACCAGCAGAGATGCGGCAGGGATCACCTTC. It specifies CATSRDAAGITF. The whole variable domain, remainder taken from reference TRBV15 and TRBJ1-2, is DAMVIQNPRYQVTQFGKPVTLSCSQTLNHNVMYWYQQKSSQAPKLLFHYYDKDFNNEADTPDNFQSRRPNTSFCFLDIRSPGLGDTAMYLCATSRDAAGITFGSGTRLTVV.